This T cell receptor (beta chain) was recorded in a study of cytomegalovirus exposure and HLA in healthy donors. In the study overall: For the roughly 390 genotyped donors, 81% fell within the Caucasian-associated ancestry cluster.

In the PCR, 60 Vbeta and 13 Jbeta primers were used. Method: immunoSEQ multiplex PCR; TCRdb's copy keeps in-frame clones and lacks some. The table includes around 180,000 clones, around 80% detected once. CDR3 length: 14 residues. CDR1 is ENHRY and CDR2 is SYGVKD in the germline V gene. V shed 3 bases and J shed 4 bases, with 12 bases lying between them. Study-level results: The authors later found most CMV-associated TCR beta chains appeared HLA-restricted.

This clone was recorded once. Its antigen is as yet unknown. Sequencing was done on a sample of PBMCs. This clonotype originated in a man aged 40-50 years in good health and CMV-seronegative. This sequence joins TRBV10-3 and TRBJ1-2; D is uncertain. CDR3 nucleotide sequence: TGTGCCATCAGTGACCCGGGAGGAGGCTATGGCTACACCTTC. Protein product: CAISDPGGGYGYTF.